The rows below give T cell receptor beta chains drawn from one sample of a study of OX40 agonist ivuxolimab in advanced cancers. TCRdb's copy holds only in-frame clones and misses some; the assay was immunoSEQ multiplex PCR. The repertoire has fewer than 90,000 clones, more than 85% of them found once; the top ten carry just over 2.5%. The source was CD4+ or CD8+ T cells sorted from blood, collected in a trial of the OX40 agonist ivuxolimab. These receptors came from an adult with an advanced solid tumor such as melanoma, head and neck, liver or kidney cancer. Each CDR3 is given with its conserved first and last residue. Each record gives: V gene, J gene, D gene, CDR3 protein. The D gene is left open where the match is weak.

V: TRBV15; J: -; D: -; CDR3: CATSRLLGPGPFYEQYF
V: TRBV7-2; J: TRBJ2-2; D: TRBD2; CDR3: CASSLGLAGTSTGELFF
V: TRBV7-9; J: TRBJ2-3; D: TRBD2; CDR3: CASSLPGGSTDTQYF
V: TRBV7-9; J: TRBJ1-1; D: -; CDR3: CASSLAQVAGARSFF
V: TRBV28; J: TRBJ1-5; D: -; CDR3: CASSLTGTVAADQPQHF
V: TRBV5-1; J: TRBJ1-3; D: -; CDR3: CASSLAPGAGNTIYF
V: TRBV28; J: TRBJ2-7; D: -; CDR3: CASSLVIGRHEQYF
V: TRBV2; J: TRBJ1-1; D: TRBD1; CDR3: CASRGQGEGTEAFF
V: TRBV7-9; J: TRBJ2-5; D: -; CDR3: CASSRTETQYF
V: TRBV7-2; J: TRBJ1-5; D: TRBD1; CDR3: CASSSGTGVQPQHF
V: TRBV18; J: TRBJ2-7; D: -; CDR3: CASSPAGLYEQYF
V: TRBV7-2; J: TRBJ2-5; D: TRBD2; CDR3: CASSLPSGQETQYF
V: TRBV28; J: TRBJ1-5; D: -; CDR3: CASSPYLGNQPQHF
V: TRBV7-3; J: TRBJ2-5; D: -; CDR3: CASSLEGGETQYF
V: TRBV5-6; J: TRBJ2-7; D: TRBD1; CDR3: CASSDRAREQYF
V: TRBV2; J: TRBJ2-3; D: -; CDR3: CASSADTQYF
V: TRBV2; J: TRBJ1-5; D: -; CDR3: CASSREDSNQPQHF
V: TRBV25-1; J: TRBJ1-2; D: -; CDR3: CASRRGVDYGYTF
V: TRBV7-2; J: TRBJ1-2; D: -; CDR3: CASSLGPVSYGYTF
V: TRBV7-8; J: TRBJ1-6; D: -; CDR3: CASSLVDSPLHF
V: TRBV28; J: TRBJ1-3; D: -; CDR3: CASIMDGQNTIYF
V: TRBV7-7; J: TRBJ2-3; D: -; CDR3: CASSPAVGSDTQYF
V: TRBV6-6; J: TRBJ1-1; D: -; CDR3: CASSYSWGGRTEAFF
V: TRBV5-4; J: TRBJ1-1; D: -; CDR3: CASSLGGPLAEAFF
V: TRBV4-2; J: TRBJ1-5; D: TRBD1; CDR3: CASSQNPGTGEHQPQHF
V: TRBV19; J: TRBJ2-2; D: TRBD1; CDR3: CATGGGTGRTGELFF
V: TRBV19; J: TRBJ2-1; D: TRBD2; CDR3: CASTLAGGSSYNEQFF
V: TRBV5-4; J: TRBJ1-1; D: -; CDR3: CASRQDPSTEAFF
V: TRBV28; J: TRBJ1-1; D: -; CDR3: CASIAPGTGGTEAFF
V: TRBV19; J: TRBJ1-4; D: TRBD1; CDR3: CATRPQGATNEKLFF
V: TRBV9; J: TRBJ1-3; D: -; CDR3: CASSVGSSGNTIYF
V: TRBV9; J: TRBJ2-2; D: -; CDR3: CASSVVRGAGDTGELFF
V: TRBV2; J: TRBJ1-2; D: -; CDR3: CASSDAGQGYGYTF
V: TRBV29-1; J: TRBJ2-5; D: TRBD2; CDR3: CSVPGGETQYF
V: TRBV10-2; J: TRBJ2-5; D: -; CDR3: CASRRDRQGETQYF
V: TRBV7-8; J: TRBJ2-5; D: -; CDR3: CASSYEGGRGETQYF
V: TRBV27; J: TRBJ2-1; D: -; CDR3: CASSYGTFDEQFF
V: TRBV7-2; J: TRBJ2-5; D: TRBD1; CDR3: CASSRGQQETQYF
V: TRBV5-8; J: TRBJ2-5; D: TRBD1; CDR3: CASIDRVGETQYF
V: TRBV7-2; J: TRBJ2-7; D: -; CDR3: CASSFQGTTSSYEQYF
V: TRBV5-6; J: TRBJ1-4; D: TRBD1; CDR3: CASSLQGAAGEKLFF
V: TRBV10-3; J: TRBJ2-3; D: -; CDR3: CAISESTGPGYGTDTQYF
V: TRBV4-1; J: TRBJ2-7; D: -; CDR3: CASSQGHGSSYEQYF
V: TRBV10-1; J: TRBJ2-3; D: TRBD2; CDR3: CASSGEVGRGGPDTQYF
V: TRBV25-1; J: TRBJ1-6; D: TRBD1; CDR3: CASRRQGDNSPLHF